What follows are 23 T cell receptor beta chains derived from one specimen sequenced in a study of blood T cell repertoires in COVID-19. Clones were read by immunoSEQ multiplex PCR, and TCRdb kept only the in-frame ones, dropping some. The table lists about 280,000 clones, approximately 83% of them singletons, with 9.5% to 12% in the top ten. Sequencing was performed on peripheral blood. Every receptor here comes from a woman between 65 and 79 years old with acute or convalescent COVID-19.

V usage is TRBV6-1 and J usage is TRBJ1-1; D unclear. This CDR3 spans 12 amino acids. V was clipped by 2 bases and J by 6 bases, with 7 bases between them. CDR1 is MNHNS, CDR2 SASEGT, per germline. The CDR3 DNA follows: TGTGCCAGCAGTGAACTTATCGCTGAAGCTTTCTTT. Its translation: CASSELIAEAFF.

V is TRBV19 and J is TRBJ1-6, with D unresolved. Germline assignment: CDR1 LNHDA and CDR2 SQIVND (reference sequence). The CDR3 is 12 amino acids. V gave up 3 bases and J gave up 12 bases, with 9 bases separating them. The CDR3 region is CASSIETQPLHF. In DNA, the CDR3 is TGTGCCAGTAGTATTGAGACTCAACCCCTCCACTTT.

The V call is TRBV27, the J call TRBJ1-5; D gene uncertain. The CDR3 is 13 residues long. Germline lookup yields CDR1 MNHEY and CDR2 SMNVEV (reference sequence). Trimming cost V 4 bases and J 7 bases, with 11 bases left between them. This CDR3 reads CASSYGTGQPQHF. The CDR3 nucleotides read TGTGCCAGCAGTTACGGAACGGGGCAGCCCCAGCATTTT.

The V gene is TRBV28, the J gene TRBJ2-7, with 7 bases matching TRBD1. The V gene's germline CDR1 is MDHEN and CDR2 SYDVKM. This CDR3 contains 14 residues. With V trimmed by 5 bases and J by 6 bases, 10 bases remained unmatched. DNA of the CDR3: TGTGCCAGCAGTCGTGACAGGGACGCGGTCGAGCAGTACTTC. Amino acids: CASSRDRDAVEQYF.

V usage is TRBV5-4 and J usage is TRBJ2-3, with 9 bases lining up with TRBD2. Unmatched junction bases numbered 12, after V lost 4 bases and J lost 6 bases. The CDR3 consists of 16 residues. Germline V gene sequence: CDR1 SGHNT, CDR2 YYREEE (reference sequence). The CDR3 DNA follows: TGTGCCAGCAGCGTATCTCCCGGACTAGCGTGGGATACGCAGTATTTT. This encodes CASSVSPGLAWDTQYF.

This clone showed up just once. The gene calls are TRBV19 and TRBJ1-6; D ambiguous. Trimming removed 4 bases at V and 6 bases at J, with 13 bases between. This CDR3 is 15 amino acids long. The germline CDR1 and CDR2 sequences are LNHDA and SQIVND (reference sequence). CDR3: CASSTTVQANSPLHF. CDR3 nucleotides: TGTGCCAGTAGTACAACAGTACAAGCTAATTCACCCCTCCACTTT.

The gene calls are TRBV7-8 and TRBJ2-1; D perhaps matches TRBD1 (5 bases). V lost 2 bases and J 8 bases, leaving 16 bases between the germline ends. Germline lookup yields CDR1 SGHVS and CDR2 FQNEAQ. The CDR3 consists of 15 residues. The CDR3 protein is CASSLSQGQGHEQFF. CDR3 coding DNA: TGTGCCAGCAGCTTAAGTCAGGGTCAGGGCCATGAGCAGTTCTTC.

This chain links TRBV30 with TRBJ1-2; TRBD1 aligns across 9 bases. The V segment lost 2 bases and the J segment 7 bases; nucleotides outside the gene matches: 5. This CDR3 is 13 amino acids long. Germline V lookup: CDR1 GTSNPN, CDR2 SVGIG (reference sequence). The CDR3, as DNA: TGTGCCTGGAGTCCGACAGGGGGAGGTGGCTACACCTTC. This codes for CAWSPTGGGGYTF. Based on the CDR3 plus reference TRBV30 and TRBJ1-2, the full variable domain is SQTIHQWPATLVQPVGSPLSLECTVEGTSNPNLYWYRQAAGRGLQLLFYSVGIGQISSEVPQNLSASRPQDRQFILSSKKLLLSDSGFYLCAWSPTGGGGYTFGSGTRLTVV.

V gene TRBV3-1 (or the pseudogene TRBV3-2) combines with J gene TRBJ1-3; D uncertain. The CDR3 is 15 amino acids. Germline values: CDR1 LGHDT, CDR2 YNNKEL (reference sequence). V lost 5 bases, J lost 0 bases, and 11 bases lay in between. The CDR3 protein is CASSSPLRSGNTIYF. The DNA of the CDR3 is TGTGCCAGCAGCTCCCCGCTGCGCTCTGGAAACACCATATATTTT.

The CDR3 bases are TGTGCCAGCAGTTTCAGCGGGGGGGACCAAGAGACCCAGTACTTC. It encodes CASSFSGGDQETQYF. The chain carries TRBV27 and TRBJ2-5; TRBD2 agrees at 10 bases. V lost 3 bases to trimming and J lost 0 bases; unmatched junction nucleotides: 1. Germline V gene sequence: CDR1 MNHEY, CDR2 SMNVEV (reference sequence). CDR3 length: 15 amino acids.

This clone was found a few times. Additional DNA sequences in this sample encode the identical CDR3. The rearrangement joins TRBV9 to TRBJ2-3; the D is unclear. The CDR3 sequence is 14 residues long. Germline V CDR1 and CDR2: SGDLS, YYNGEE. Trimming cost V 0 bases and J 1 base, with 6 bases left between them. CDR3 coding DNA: TGTGCCAGCAGCGTAGTCGGTGGCACAGATACGCAGTATTTT. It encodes CASSVVGGTDTQYF.

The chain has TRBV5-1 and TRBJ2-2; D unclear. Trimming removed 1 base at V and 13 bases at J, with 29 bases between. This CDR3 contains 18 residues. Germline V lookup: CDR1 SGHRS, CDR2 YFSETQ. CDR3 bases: TGCGCCAGCAGCTTGACATCCCCGGTCACCCCGAGTTCGGGTGGGCTGTTTTTT. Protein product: CASSLTSPVTPSSGGLFF.

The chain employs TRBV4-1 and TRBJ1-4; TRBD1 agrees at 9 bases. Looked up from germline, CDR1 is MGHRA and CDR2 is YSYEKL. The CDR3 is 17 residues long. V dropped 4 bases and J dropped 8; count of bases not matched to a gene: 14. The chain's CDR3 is CASSPPGTGSREEKLFF. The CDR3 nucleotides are TGCGCCAGCAGCCCCCCCGGGACAGGGAGTCGCGAGGAAAAACTGTTTTTT.

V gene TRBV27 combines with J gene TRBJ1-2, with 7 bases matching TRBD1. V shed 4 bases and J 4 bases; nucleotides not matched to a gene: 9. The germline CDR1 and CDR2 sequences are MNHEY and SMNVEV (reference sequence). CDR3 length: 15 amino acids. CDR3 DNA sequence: TGTGCCAGCAGTTCAAATGACAGGGCGCGCTATGGCTACACCTTC. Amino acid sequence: CASSSNDRARYGYTF.

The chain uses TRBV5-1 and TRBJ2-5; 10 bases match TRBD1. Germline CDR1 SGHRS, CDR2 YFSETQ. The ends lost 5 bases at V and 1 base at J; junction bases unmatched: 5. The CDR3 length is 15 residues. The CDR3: CASREGQGSQETQYF. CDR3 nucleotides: TGCGCCAGCAGGGAGGGACAGGGGAGCCAAGAGACCCAGTACTTC.

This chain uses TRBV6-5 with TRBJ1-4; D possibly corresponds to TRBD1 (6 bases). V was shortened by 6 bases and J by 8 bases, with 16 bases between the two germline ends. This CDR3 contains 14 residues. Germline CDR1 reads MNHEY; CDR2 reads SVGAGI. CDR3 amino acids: CASSSGAAAEKLFF. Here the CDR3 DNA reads TGTGCCAGCAGCTCAGGGGCCGCGGCAGAAAAACTGTTTTTT.

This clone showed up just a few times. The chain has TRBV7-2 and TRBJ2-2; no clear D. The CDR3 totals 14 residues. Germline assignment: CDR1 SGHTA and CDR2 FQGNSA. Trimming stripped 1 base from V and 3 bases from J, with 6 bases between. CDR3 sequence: CASSLDRYTGELFF. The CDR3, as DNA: TGTGCCAGCAGCTTAGACCGGTACACCGGGGAGCTGTTTTTT.

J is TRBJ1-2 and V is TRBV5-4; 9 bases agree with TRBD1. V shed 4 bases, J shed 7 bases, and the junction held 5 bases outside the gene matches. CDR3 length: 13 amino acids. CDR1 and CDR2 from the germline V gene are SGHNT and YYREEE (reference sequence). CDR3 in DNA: TGTGCCAGCAGCCCGGGACAGGGTTTTGGCTACACCTTC. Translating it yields CASSPGQGFGYTF.

CDR3 sequence reads: CASSLGGMAHYEQYF. The CDR3, as DNA: TGTGCCAGCAGCTTGGGTGGCATGGCTCACTACGAGCAGTACTTC. The chain carries TRBV5-4 and TRBJ2-7; D remains unclear. CDR3 length equals 15 residues. CDR1 and CDR2 from the germline V gene are SGHNT and YYREEE (reference sequence). The V end lost 0 bases, the J end lost 3 bases, and 13 bases lay between the germline ends. Filled out from reference TRBV5-4 and TRBJ2-7, the complete variable domain reads ETGVTQSPTHLIKTRGQQVTLRCSSQSGHNTVSWYQQALGQGPQFIFQYYREEENGRGNFPPRFSGLQFPNYSSELNVNALELDDSALYLCASSLGGMAHYEQYFGPGTRLTVT.

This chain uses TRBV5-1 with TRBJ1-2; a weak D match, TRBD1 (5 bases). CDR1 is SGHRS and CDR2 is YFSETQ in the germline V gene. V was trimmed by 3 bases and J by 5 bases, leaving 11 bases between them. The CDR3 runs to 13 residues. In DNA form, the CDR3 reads TGCGCCAGCAGCTCGGGGGGAGGGTATGGCTACACCTTC. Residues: CASSSGGGYGYTF. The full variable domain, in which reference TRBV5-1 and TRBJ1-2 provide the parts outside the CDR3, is KAGVTQTPRYLIKTRGQQVTLSCSPISGHRSVSWYQQTPGQGLQFLFEYFSETQRNKGNFPGRFSGRQFSNSRSEMNVSTLELGDSALYLCASSSGGGYGYTFGSGTRLTVV.

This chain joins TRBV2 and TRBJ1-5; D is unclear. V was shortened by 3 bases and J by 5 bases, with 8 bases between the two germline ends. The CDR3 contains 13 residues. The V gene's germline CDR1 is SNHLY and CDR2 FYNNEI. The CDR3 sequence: CASSDEADQPQHF. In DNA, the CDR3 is TGTGCCAGCAGTGACGAGGCAGATCAGCCCCAGCATTTT.

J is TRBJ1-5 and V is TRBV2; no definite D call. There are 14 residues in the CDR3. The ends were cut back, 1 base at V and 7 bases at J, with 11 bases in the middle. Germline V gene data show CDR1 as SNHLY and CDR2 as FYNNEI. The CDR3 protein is CASSEGGGRQPQHF. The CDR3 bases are TGTGCCAGCAGTGAAGGGGGAGGGAGGCAGCCCCAGCATTTT.

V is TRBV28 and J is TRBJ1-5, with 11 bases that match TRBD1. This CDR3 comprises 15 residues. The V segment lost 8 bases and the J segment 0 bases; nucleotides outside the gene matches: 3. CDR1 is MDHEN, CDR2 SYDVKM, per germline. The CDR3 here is CASWTGGSSNQPQHF. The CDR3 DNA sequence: TGTGCCAGCTGGACAGGGGGCTCTAGCAATCAGCCCCAGCATTTT.